These T cell receptor beta chains were read from a single sample in a study of OX40 agonist ivuxolimab in advanced cancers. The protocol was immunoSEQ multiplex PCR, while the TCRdb copy is restricted to in-frame clones and leaves out a portion. The data hold around 50,000 clones, with roughly 84% observed a single time. The sequences come from CD4+ or CD8+ T cells sorted from blood, collected in a trial of the OX40 agonist ivuxolimab. The receptors here all came from an adult with an advanced solid tumor such as melanoma, head and neck, liver or kidney cancer. Each CDR3 is given with its conserved first and last residue. D genes are given only for firm matches. Clone size is given for some rows only: seen once, a few or many times, or a class if the clone is expanded.

length	D	V	size	J	CDR3	DNA
15	TRBD1	TRBV30	-	TRBJ1-4	CAWSPGTATNEKLFF	TGTGCCTGGAGTCCCGGGACAGCAACTAATGAAAAACTGTTTTTT
15	-	TRBV7-6	once	TRBJ2-7	CASSLGSGTFYEQYF	TGTGCCAGCAGCTTAGGATCTGGGACCTTCTACGAGCAGTACTTC
15	-	TRBV5-1	-	TRBJ2-5	CASSLWGGLQETQYF	TGCGCCAGCAGCCTATGGGGTGGACTTCAAGAGACCCAGTACTTC
13	-	TRBV4-2	-	TRBJ1-6	CASSQEPFAPLHF	TGTGCCAGCAGCCAAGAGCCCTTTGCACCCCTCCACTTT
15	TRBD2	TRBV2	-	TRBJ2-1	CASIRGLAGVSEQFF	TGTGCCAGCATCCGGGGACTAGCGGGAGTAAGTGAGCAGTTCTTC
14	-	TRBV28	-	TRBJ2-3	CASTPSGATDTQYF	TGTGCCAGCACCCCCTCGGGGGCCACAGATACGCAGTATTTT
15	TRBD2	TRBV5-1	-	TRBJ2-5	CASSSGGRKGETQYF	TGCGCCAGCAGCTCGGGGGGACGCAAGGGAGAGACCCAGTACTTC
11	-	TRBV4-1	-	TRBJ2-7	CASSHLYEQYF	TGCGCCAGCAGCCACCTCTACGAGCAGTACTTC
13	-	TRBV10-3	few	TRBJ2-7	CAISIGAAYEQYF	TGTGCCATCAGTATCGGGGCTGCCTACGAGCAGTACTTC
14	-	TRBV5-4	-	TRBJ1-2	CASSSGQSNYGYTF	TGTGCCAGCAGCTCCGGACAGAGTAACTATGGCTACACCTTC
16	-	TRBV28	-	TRBJ2-5	CASSGPGAGTFWTQYF	TGTGCCAGCAGTGGGCCCGGGGCGGGGACATTCTGGACCCAGTACTTC
14	-	TRBV7-6	-	TRBJ2-2	CASSLAVAGGELFF	TGTGCCAGCAGCTTAGCTGTTGCGGGCGGGGAGCTGTTTTTT
14	-	TRBV7-9	-	TRBJ2-7	CASSFLGGSYEQYF	TGTGCCAGCAGCTTCTTAGGGGGCTCCTACGAGCAGTACTTC
14	TRBD2	TRBV28	-	TRBJ2-1	CASIVGAGVNEQFF	TGTGCCAGCATAGTGGGAGCGGGAGTAAATGAGCAGTTCTTC
13	-	TRBV19	-	TRBJ1-1	CASKGRMNTEAFF	TGTGCCAGTAAGGGGCGGATGAACACTGAAGCTTTCTTT
12	TRBD1	TRBV30	-	TRBJ1-2	CAWTGGPYGYTF	TGTGCCTGGACAGGGGGGCCCTATGGCTACACCTTC
14	TRBD1	TRBV10-3	once	TRBJ1-1	CATWTGAMNTEAFF	TGTGCCACTTGGACAGGGGCTATGAACACTGAAGCTTTCTTT
16	-	TRBV12-2	-	TRBJ2-3	CASRLDPRSFADTQYF	TGTGCAAGTCGCTTAGATCCCAGGAGTTTCGCAGATACGCAGTATTTT
14	TRBD1	TRBV5-1	-	TRBJ2-7	CASSLIGQAAEQYF	TGCGCCAGCAGCTTAATTGGACAGGCGGCCGAGCAGTACTTC
14	-	TRBV11-2	-	TRBJ1-1	CASSPGTFITKAFF	TGTGCCAGCAGCCCTGGGACATTTATCACAAAAGCTTTCTTT
15	TRBD1	TRBV7-8	-	TRBJ2-1	CASSLGGQGLGEQFF	TGTGCCAGCAGCTTAGGGGGACAGGGTTTGGGTGAGCAGTTCTTC
15	TRBD1	TRBV2	-	TRBJ2-7	CASRGPGQVSYEQYF	TGTGCCAGCAGGGGACCGGGACAGGTTTCCTACGAGCAGTACTTC
15	-	TRBV9	-	TRBJ2-5	CASSTWDGVLETQYF	TGTGCCAGCTCCACGTGGGATGGGGTTTTGGAGACCCAGTACTTC
15	TRBD1	TRBV6-1	-	TRBJ1-4	CASSAGTGGNEKLFF	TGTGCCAGCAGTGCCGGGACAGGGGGCAATGAAAAACTGTTTTTT
15	-	TRBV28	-	TRBJ1-5	CASRTLGASGQPQHF	TGTGCCAGCAGGACCCTAGGGGCGTCGGGCCAGCCCCAGCATTTT
15	TRBD1	TRBV5-1	-	TRBJ1-2	CASSSDRGLNYGYTF	TGCGCCAGCAGCTCTGACAGGGGGCTAAACTATGGCTACACCTTC
14	TRBD1	TRBV5-4	-	TRBJ1-2	CASSRTGWNYGYTF	TGTGCCAGCAGTCGGACAGGGTGGAACTATGGCTACACCTTC
13	-	TRBV2	-	TRBJ1-5	CASRGYSNQPQHF	TGTGCCAGCAGAGGGTATAGCAATCAGCCCCAGCATTTT
11	TRBD1	TRBV6-5	once	TRBJ2-4	CATRTGVVQYF	TGTGCCACCCGGACAGGGGTGGTTCAGTACTTC
17	TRBD2	TRBV4-1	-	TRBJ2-3	CASSQGWSRENTDTQYF	TGCGCCAGCAGCCAAGGATGGTCGCGGGAGAACACAGATACGCAGTATTTT
15	TRBD1	TRBV28	-	TRBJ1-1	CASSPPRDRGTEAFF	TGTGCCAGCAGCCCCCCGAGGGACAGAGGTACTGAAGCTTTCTTT
12	-	TRBV9	-	TRBJ2-1	CASSVAADEQFF	TGTGCCAGCAGCGTAGCTGCCGATGAGCAGTTCTTC
12	TRBD1	TRBV6-6	-	TRBJ1-1	CASSPGTGEAFF	TGTGCCAGCAGCCCGGGGACAGGGGAAGCTTTCTTT
15	-	TRBV27	-	TRBJ2-3	CASTPGGGRTDTQYF	TGTGCCAGCACTCCCGGGGGTGGTCGGACAGATACGCAGTATTTT
17	TRBD1	TRBV7-9	-	TRBJ1-2	CASSQFGPGQGPYGYTF	TGTGCCAGCAGCCAATTCGGACCGGGACAGGGGCCGTATGGCTACACCTTC
14	-	TRBV7-3	-	TRBJ1-1	CAAGQVSFKPEAFF	TGTGCCGCTGGGCAGGTAAGTTTTAAACCTGAAGCTTTCTTT
11	-	TRBV2	once	TRBJ2-5	CASNVQETQYF	TGTGCCAGCAACGTACAAGAGACCCAGTACTTC
15	TRBD2	TRBV11-3	-	TRBJ2-7	CASSYDLAGDYEQYF	TGTGCCAGCAGCTATGATCTAGCGGGAGACTACGAGCAGTACTTC
18	TRBD1	TRBV18	few	TRBJ1-2	CASSRERGDREANYGYTF	TGTGCCAGCTCGCGGGAGAGGGGTGACAGGGAAGCTAACTATGGCTACACCTTC
14	TRBD1	TRBV11-3	-	TRBJ1-1	CASTRQGSNTEAFF	TGTGCCAGCACACGACAGGGCTCGAACACTGAAGCTTTCTTT
17	-	TRBV5-1	few	TRBJ2-7	CASSLEGFRDGPYEQYF	TGCGCCAGCAGCTTGGAAGGCTTCCGGGACGGCCCCTACGAGCAGTACTTC
16	TRBD2	TRBV10-1	-	TRBJ2-7	CASSESEAAGRKEQYF	TGCGCCAGCAGTGAGTCAGAGGCAGCGGGGAGAAAAGAGCAGTACTTC
12	-	TRBV19	few	TRBJ1-5	CASRTSNQPQHF	TGTGCCAGTAGGACGAGCAATCAGCCCCAGCATTTT
15	TRBD1	TRBV6-1	-	TRBJ1-1	CASRRDRSLNTEAFF	TGTGCCAGCAGGAGGGACAGAAGTCTGAACACTGAAGCTTTCTTT
14	-	TRBV6-1	-	TRBJ1-1	CASSENRMNTEAFF	TGTGCCAGCAGTGAGAACAGAATGAACACTGAAGCTTTCTTT
15	TRBD2	TRBV9	-	TRBJ2-1	CASSVSGTSYNEQFF	TGTGCCAGCAGCGTCTCCGGGACTAGCTACAATGAGCAGTTCTTC
14	-	TRBV14	-	TRBJ1-2	CASRPSGAGYGYTF	TGTGCCAGCCGACCGTCGGGGGCCGGCTATGGCTACACCTTC
13	-	TRBV7-2	-	TRBJ2-1	CASSLKKGHEQFF	TGTGCCAGCAGCTTAAAAAAGGGACATGAGCAGTTCTTC
13	-	TRBV18	-	TRBJ2-7	CASSVARSYEQYF	TGTGCCAGCTCCGTGGCCCGATCCTACGAGCAGTACTTC
14	-	TRBV18	few	TRBJ2-7	CASSMTGSSYEQYF	TGTGCCAGCTCTATGACAGGTAGCTCCTACGAGCAGTACTTC
16	-	TRBV7-8	-	TRBJ2-2	CASSLVFGAVRGELFF	TGTGCCAGCAGCTTAGTATTCGGGGCCGTCAGAGGGGAGCTGTTTTTT
15	-	TRBV14	-	TRBJ2-2	CASSQGAGGTGELFF	TGTGCCAGCAGCCAAGGGGCGGGTGGCACCGGGGAGCTGTTTTTT
12	TRBD1	TRBV6-4	-	TRBJ2-1	CAINRGKNEQFF	TGTGCCATCAACAGGGGTAAGAATGAGCAGTTCTTC